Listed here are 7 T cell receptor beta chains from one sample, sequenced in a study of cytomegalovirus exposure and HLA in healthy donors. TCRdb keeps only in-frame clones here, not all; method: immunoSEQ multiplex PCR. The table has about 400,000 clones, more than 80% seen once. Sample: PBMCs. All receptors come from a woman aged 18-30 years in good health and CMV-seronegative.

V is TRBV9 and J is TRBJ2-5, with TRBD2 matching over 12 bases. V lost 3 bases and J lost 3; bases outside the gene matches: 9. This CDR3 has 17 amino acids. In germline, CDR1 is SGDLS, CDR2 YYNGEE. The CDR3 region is CASSAGPLAGGKETQYF. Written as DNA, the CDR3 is TGTGCCAGCAGCGCCGGACCCCTAGCGGGGGGGAAAGAGACCCAGTACTTC. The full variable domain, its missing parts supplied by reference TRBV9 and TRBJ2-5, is DSGVTQTPKHLITATGQRVTLRCSPRSGDLSVYWYQQSLDQGLQFLIQYYNGEERAKGNILERFSAQQFPDLHSELNLSSLELGDSALYFCASSAGPLAGGKETQYFGPGTRLLVL.

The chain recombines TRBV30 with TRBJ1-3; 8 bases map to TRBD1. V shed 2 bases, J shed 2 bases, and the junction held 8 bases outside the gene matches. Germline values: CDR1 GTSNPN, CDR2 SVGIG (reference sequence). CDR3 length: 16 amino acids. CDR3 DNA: TGTGCCTGGAGTAAACGAACAGGGGGAGCTGGAAACACCATATATTTT. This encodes CAWSKRTGGAGNTIYF.

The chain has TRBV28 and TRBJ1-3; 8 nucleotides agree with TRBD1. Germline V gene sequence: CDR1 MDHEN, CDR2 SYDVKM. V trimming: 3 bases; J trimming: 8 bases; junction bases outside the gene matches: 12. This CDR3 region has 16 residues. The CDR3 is CASSFNRGEWRHTIYF. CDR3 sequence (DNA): TGTGCCAGCAGTTTTAACAGGGGGGAATGGAGACACACCATATATTTT.

The CDR3 is CASSAPSWRNISGANVLTF. CDR3 sequence (DNA): TGTGCCAGCAGCGCTCCTTCTTGGAGGAATATATCTGGGGCCAACGTCCTGACTTTC. J is TRBJ2-6 and V is TRBV9; possibly TRBD2 for D (5 bases). Trimming removed 3 bases at V and 1 base at J, with 20 bases between. Per germline, CDR1 SGDLS and CDR2 YYNGEE. The CDR3 extends over 19 amino acids. The full variable domain, its missing parts supplied by reference TRBV9 and TRBJ2-6, is DSGVTQTPKHLITATGQRVTLRCSPRSGDLSVYWYQQSLDQGLQFLIQYYNGEERAKGNILERFSAQQFPDLHSELNLSSLELGDSALYFCASSAPSWRNISGANVLTFGAGSRLTVL.

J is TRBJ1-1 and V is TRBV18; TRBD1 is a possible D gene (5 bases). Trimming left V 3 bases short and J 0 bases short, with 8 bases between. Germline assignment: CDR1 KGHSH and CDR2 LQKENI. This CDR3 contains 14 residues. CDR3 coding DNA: TGTGCCAGCTCACCGGACACCCTGAACACTGAAGCTTTCTTT. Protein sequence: CASSPDTLNTEAFF.

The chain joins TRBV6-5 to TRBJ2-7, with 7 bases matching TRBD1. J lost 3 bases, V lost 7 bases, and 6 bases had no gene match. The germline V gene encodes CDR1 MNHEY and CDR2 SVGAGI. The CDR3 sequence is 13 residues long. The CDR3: CASNPGQNYEQYF. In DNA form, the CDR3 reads TGTGCCAGCAATCCGGGACAGAACTACGAGCAGTACTTC.

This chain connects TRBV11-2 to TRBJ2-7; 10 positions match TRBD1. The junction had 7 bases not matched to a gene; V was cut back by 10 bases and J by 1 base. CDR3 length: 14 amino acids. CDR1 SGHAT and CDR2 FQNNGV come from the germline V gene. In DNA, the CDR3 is TGTGCCACCTCTCCGGGACAGGGGTCCTACGAGCAGTACTTC. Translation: CATSPGQGSYEQYF.